Below are 22 T cell receptor beta chains sequenced from a single sample in a study of T cells in Graves' hyperthyroidism and ophthalmopathy. The TCR beta CDR3 regions underwent amplification using RNA transcripts as the source. The TCR CDR3 was amplified in a first-round RT-PCR using the HTBI primer set. MiXCR, applied by TCRdb to the multiplex PCR reads, yields one record per CDR3 protein. This sample has fewer than 900,000 distinct CDR3 sequences, with around 20% found just once. The sequencing sample was made of blood. The receptors shown here come from a woman in her fifties or sixties with Graves' hyperthyroidism that later progressed to Graves' ophthalmopathy.

The gene calls are TRBV27 and TRBJ1-5; D unresolved. The CDR3 spans 15 residues. Germline V gene lookup returns CDR1 MNHEY and CDR2 SMNVEV (reference sequence). Trimming took off 4 bases at V and 0 bases at J, with 10 bases between the two ends. The CDR3 bases are TGTGCCAGCAGTTCTACAGCCTATAGCAATCAGCCCCAGCATTTT. It encodes CASSSTAYSNQPQHF.

For this clonotype: Just one base apart from a much larger clone, this may be a read error. The rearrangement links TRBV7-8 to TRBJ1-2, with D hard to call. Germline V gene data show CDR1 as SGHVS and CDR2 as FQNEAQ. This CDR3 contains 17 residues. CDR3 DNA sequence: TGTGCCGGCAGCTTAGCGATAAGGCCCGCTCAGGTGATAGGCTACACCTTC. Protein: CAGSLAIRPAQVIGYTF. Drawing the rest from reference TRBV7-8 and TRBJ1-2, the complete variable domain is GAGVSQSPRYKVAKRGQDVALRCDPISGHVSLFWYQQALGQGPEFLTYFQNEAQLDKSGLPSDRFFAERPEGSVSTLKIQRTQQEDSAVYLCAGSLAIRPAQVIGYTFGSGTRLTVV.

This clonotype was detected many times. The rearrangement joins TRBV20-1 to TRBJ2-1; D could derive from TRBD1 or TRBD2 (5 bases each). The CDR3 is 11 residues long. The V end was cut by 7 bases, the J end by 8 bases, with 12 bases between. CDR1 and CDR2 (germline): DFQATT, SNEGSKA (reference sequence). The CDR3 nucleotides are TGCAGTGTCCCTCGGGGCCATGAGCAGTTCTTC. Amino acid sequence: CSVPRGHEQFF.

Ten or more counts support this clonotype. The chain is built from TRBV11-2 and TRBJ2-5, with 9 bases fitting TRBD2. CDR1 is SGHAT and CDR2 is FQNNGV in the germline V gene. Germline trimming cut 5 bases from V and 5 bases from J; bases unmatched to any gene: 12. This CDR3 contains 16 residues. CDR3 sequence: CASSPRGGAKDETQYF. CDR3 DNA sequence: TGTGCCAGCAGCCCCCGCGGGGGGGCGAAGGATGAGACCCAGTACTTC.

This clonotype was detected ten times or more. The CDR3 DNA follows: TGTGCCAGCAGGTTTAGGACAGATACGCAGTATTTT. This translates into CASRFRTDTQYF. The V call is TRBV7-2, the J call TRBJ2-3; no firm D call. Trimming removed 6 bases from V and 3 bases from J, with 7 bases in between. The CDR3 contains 12 residues. Germline CDR1 SGHTA, CDR2 FQGNSA.

This clonotype was picked up a small number of times. The V call is TRBV6-1, the J call TRBJ2-3; 10 bases are a match to TRBD1. With 6 bases clipped from V and 6 bases from J, the junction kept 3 bases outside the gene matches. CDR3 length equals 13 residues. CDR1 is MNHNS, CDR2 SASEGT, per germline. The DNA of the CDR3 is TGTGCCAGCAGGCCGACAGGGGGCGATACGCAGTATTTT. Amino acids: CASRPTGGDTQYF.

This clonotype was observed a handful of times. The rearrangement uses TRBV6-1 and TRBJ2-7; 7 nucleotides agree with TRBD1. This CDR3 region has 15 residues. The germline gives CDR1 MNHNS, CDR2 SASEGT. V was pared by 6 bases and J by 3 bases, with 11 bases of the junction left unmatched. The CDR3 loop is CASSPRDSEFYEQYF. In nucleotides, the CDR3 is TGTGCCAGCAGCCCTCGGGACAGCGAATTCTACGAGCAGTACTTC.

Only a few counts were recorded for this clonotype. This rearrangement joins TRBV4-2 to TRBJ1-2; possibly TRBD1 for D (5 bases). Trimming stripped 0 bases from V and 8 bases from J, with 16 bases between. The CDR3 runs to 15 residues. Germline V lookup: CDR1 LGHNA, CDR2 YNFKEQ. The CDR3 reads CASSQDEGMMRGYTF. The CDR3 DNA is TGTGCCAGCAGCCAAGATGAGGGGATGATGAGGGGCTACACCTTC.

This clonotype was counted a few times. The rearrangement links TRBV7-3 to TRBJ1-3, with TRBD1 matching over 8 bases. With V trimmed by 5 bases and J by 3 bases, 6 bases remained unmatched. The CDR3 runs to 15 residues. Germline CDR1 SGHTA, CDR2 FQGTGA. CDR3 amino acids: CASSRTGGGGNTIYF. The CDR3 region has the DNA TGTGCCAGCAGCCGCACAGGGGGAGGTGGAAACACCATATATTTT.

This clonotype was counted a single time. V usage is TRBV7-9 and J usage is TRBJ2-2; 7 bases are shared with TRBD1. Trimming took 1 base from V and 4 from J; bases not matched to a gene: 6. The germline V gene encodes CDR1 SEHNR and CDR2 FQNEAQ (reference sequence). CDR3 length equals 16 residues. The CDR3 protein is CASSLVQGEGTGELFF. The CDR3 DNA reads as TGTGCCAGCAGCTTAGTCCAGGGGGAAGGCACCGGGGAGCTGTTTTTT.

This clonotype was seen only a few times. The V and J genes are TRBV30 and TRBJ2-3, with 7 bases fitting TRBD1. V shed 3 bases and J 3 bases; nucleotides not matched to a gene: 3. Germline V gene lookup returns CDR1 GTSNPN and CDR2 SVGIG (reference sequence). This CDR3 spans 13 amino acids. CDR3 protein: CAWSRDRTDTQYF. The CDR3 DNA reads as TGTGCCTGGAGCCGGGACAGAACAGATACGCAGTATTTT.

This clonotype was counted only a few times. The gene calls are TRBV6-1 and TRBJ2-1; 9 nucleotides align to TRBD1. Trimming took 6 bases from V and 7 from J; bases not matched to a gene: 13. The V gene's germline CDR1 is MNHNS and CDR2 SASEGT. CDR3 length equals 16 residues. This chain's CDR3 is CASRDLQGAQGNEQFF. CDR3 DNA: TGTGCCAGCAGAGACTTACAGGGGGCTCAGGGTAATGAGCAGTTCTTC.

This clonotype was picked up many times. V is TRBV30 and J is TRBJ2-7, with D unresolved. The CDR3 sequence is 14 residues long. V was cut by 5 bases and J by 3 bases, with 17 bases left in between. The germline gives CDR1 GTSNPN, CDR2 SVGIG (reference sequence). The CDR3 here is CAWDFGTKHYEQYF. DNA for the CDR3: TGTGCCTGGGATTTTGGAACTAAGCACTACGAGCAGTACTTC.

J is TRBJ2-4 and V is TRBV12-3 or TRBV12-4; D is undetermined. This CDR3 comprises 13 residues. Trimming shortened V by 1 base and J by 8 bases, and 9 bases separated the two germline ends. In DNA form, the CDR3 reads TGTGCCAGCAGTTTAGAGAAGGCCCACATTCAGTACTTC. Amino acids: CASSLEKAHIQYF.

Only a few counts were recorded for this clonotype. The chain uses TRBV19 and TRBJ1-1; 7 nucleotides align to TRBD1. This CDR3 comprises 16 residues. Germline CDR1 and CDR2: LNHDA and SQIVND (reference sequence). V lost 4 bases and J lost 4; bases outside the gene matches: 12. CDR3 sequence: CASSRTGRRVGTEAFF. CDR3 nucleotide sequence: TGTGCCAGTAGTAGGACAGGACGGAGGGTCGGCACTGAAGCTTTCTTT.

The V call is TRBV7-9, the J call TRBJ2-3; 9 bases map to TRBD1. The CDR3 contains 18 residues. Germline V gives CDR1 SEHNR, CDR2 FQNEAQ (reference sequence). The J segment lost 2 bases and the V segment lost 5 bases, leaving 14 bases of the junction unmatched. The CDR3 sequence is CASSQESGQGRDTDTQYF. The CDR3 nucleotides read TGTGCCAGCAGCCAAGAGTCCGGACAGGGGAGGGACACAGATACGCAGTATTTT.

This clonotype was seen at least ten times. The rearrangement joins TRBV12-3 or TRBV12-4 to TRBJ1-1; 7 nucleotides line up with TRBD1. The V segment lost 6 bases and the J segment 2 bases; nucleotides outside the gene matches: 12. The CDR3 extends over 16 amino acids. In nucleotides, the CDR3 is TGTGCCAGCAGGTCGTCGGGGGACAGCGCAAACACTGAAGCTTTCTTT. Translation: CASRSSGDSANTEAFF.

Many counts were recorded for this clonotype. This chain connects TRBV10-3 to TRBJ2-7, with D possibly TRBD2 on 6 matching bases. Trimming removed 10 bases at V and 0 bases at J, with 13 bases between. Germline V gene data show CDR1 as ENHRY and CDR2 as SYGVKD. The CDR3 is 13 amino acids. The CDR3 reads CATGGGASYEQYF. The DNA of the CDR3 is TGTGCCACTGGCGGCGGGGCCTCCTACGAGCAGTACTTC.

This clonotype was seen a handful of times. The chain couples TRBV12-3 or TRBV12-4 to TRBJ1-2, with D unclear. V was trimmed by 5 bases and J by 4 bases, leaving 17 bases between them. This CDR3 comprises 15 residues. The CDR3 is CASSAFKGRRYGYTF. The CDR3 region has the DNA TGTGCCAGCAGTGCTTTTAAGGGCCGACGCTATGGCTACACCTTC.

This clonotype was seen ten or more times. V usage is TRBV5-1 and J usage is TRBJ1-1; the D is unclear. CDR1 is SGHRS and CDR2 is YFSETQ in the germline V gene. This CDR3 is 15 amino acids long. Trimming left V 0 bases short and J 8 bases short, with 17 bases between. CDR3 sequence reads: CASSLALASLAEAFF. DNA of the CDR3: TGCGCCAGCAGCTTGGCCCTGGCCTCCTTAGCCGAAGCTTTCTTT.

Comments on this clonotype: A much larger clone sits a single nucleotide away, making a read error possible. The conserved final phenylalanine or tryptophan is absent from the CDR3, which likely points to a read error. The V call is TRBV7-2, the J call TRBJ2-7; the D is unclear. Germline V CDR1 and CDR2: SGHTA, FQGNSA. This CDR3 spans 12 amino acids. V shed 3 bases and J shed 4 bases, with 7 bases lying between them. The CDR3 here is CASSFVSYEQYL. The DNA of the CDR3 is TGTGCCAGCAGCTTTGTCAGTTACGAGCAGTACCTC.

The chain combines TRBV6-4 with TRBJ1-1; TRBD1 aligns across 9 bases. Looked up from germline, CDR1 is MRHNA and CDR2 is SNTAGT. The ends lost 2 bases at V and 5 bases at J; junction bases unmatched: 9. The CDR3 contains 16 residues. CDR3: CASSDGSGQGITEAFF. The CDR3 DNA is TGTGCCAGCAGTGACGGATCGGGACAGGGTATAACTGAAGCTTTCTTT.